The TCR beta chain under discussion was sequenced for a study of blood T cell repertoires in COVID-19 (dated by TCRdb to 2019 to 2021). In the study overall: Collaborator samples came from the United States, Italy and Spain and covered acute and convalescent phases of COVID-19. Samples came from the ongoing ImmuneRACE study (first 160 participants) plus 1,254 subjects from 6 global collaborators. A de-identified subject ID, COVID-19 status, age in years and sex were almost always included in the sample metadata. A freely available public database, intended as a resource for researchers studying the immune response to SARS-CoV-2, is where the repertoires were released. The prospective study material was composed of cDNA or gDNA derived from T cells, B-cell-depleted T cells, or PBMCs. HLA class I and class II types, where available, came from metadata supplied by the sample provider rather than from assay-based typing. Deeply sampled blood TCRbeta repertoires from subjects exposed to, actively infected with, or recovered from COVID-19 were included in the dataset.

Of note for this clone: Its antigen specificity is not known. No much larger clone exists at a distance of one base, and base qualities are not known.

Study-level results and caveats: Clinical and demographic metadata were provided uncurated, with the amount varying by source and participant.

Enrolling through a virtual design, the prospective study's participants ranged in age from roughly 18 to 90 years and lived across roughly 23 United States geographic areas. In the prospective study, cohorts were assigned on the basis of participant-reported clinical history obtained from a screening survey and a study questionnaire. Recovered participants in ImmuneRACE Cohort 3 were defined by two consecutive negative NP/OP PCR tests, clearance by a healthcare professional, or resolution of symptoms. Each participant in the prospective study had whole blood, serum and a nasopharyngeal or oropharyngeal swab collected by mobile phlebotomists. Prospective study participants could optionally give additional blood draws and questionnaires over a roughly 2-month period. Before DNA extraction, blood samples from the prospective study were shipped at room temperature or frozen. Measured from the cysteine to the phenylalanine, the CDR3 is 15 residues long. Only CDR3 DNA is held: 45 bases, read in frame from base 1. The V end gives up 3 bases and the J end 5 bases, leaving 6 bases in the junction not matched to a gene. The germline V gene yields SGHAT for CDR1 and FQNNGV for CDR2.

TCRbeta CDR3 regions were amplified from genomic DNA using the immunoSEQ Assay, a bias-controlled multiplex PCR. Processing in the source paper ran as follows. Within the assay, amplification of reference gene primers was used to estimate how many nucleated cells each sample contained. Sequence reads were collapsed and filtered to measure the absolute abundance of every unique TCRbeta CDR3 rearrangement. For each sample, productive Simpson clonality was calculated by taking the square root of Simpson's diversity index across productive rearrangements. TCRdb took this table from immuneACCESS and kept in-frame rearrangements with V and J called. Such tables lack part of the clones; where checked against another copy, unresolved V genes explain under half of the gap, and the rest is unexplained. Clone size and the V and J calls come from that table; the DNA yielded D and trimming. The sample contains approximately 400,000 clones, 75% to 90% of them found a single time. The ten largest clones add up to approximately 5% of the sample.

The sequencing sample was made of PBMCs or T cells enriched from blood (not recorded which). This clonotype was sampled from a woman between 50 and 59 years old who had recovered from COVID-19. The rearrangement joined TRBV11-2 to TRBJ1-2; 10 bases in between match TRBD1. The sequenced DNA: TGTGCCAGCAGCTTCGGGGACAGGGGTGTTTATGGCTACACCTTC. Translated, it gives CASSFGDRGVYGYTF.